The present TCR beta chain was sequenced within a study of CD8 T cells in Susac syndrome. RNA, at roughly 0.45 to 1 ug, was reverse transcribed with random hexamers. TCRdb reanalysed the immunoSEQ multiplex PCR reads using MiXCR and keeps one entry per CDR3 protein. The table has over 200,000 distinct CDR3 sequences, approximately 95% seen once. The CDR3 loop spans 17 amino acids. The rearrangement uses TRBV1 and TRBJ1-5; the D call in the table, TRBD1, was not verified against the DNA. TRBV1 counts as a pseudogene. This TCR came from a human donor with multiple sclerosis. The source material was CD4+ T cells from PBMCs. In DNA, the CDR3 is TGCACCAGCAGCCAACCCGAACAGGGCCACCGACCACAGCCCCAGCATTTT. This codes for CTSSQPEQGHRPQPQHF.